Listed below are T cell receptor beta chains from one sample, sequenced in a study of CD8 T cells in ankylosing spondylitis. TCRdb fed the 5' RACE reads into MiXCR, producing one record per CDR3 protein. The profile shows 500,000 to 550,000 distinct CDR3 sequences, more than 9.5% of them singletons. The specimen sequenced was blood, either unsorted or a sorted T cell fraction (not recorded which). These receptors were obtained from a male donor with ankylosing spondylitis. The CDR3 runs from the conserved cysteine through the conserved F or W. A D gene is named only where the DNA matches it firmly. Size is omitted from some rows. Given values are once, few, many or a class for expanded clones.

few	14	TRBJ1-3	TRBD1	TRBV10-3	CAISPGGSGNTIYF	TGTGCCATCAGTCCAGGGGGATCCGGAAACACCATATATTTT
.	16	TRBJ2-1	TRBD1	TRBV15	CATSRDSGQGRNEQFF	TGTGCCACCAGCAGAGATAGCGGACAGGGAAGGAATGAGCAGTTCTTC
few	15	TRBJ2-5	TRBD2	TRBV28	CASSFWREVQETQYF	TGTGCCAGCAGTTTTTGGCGGGAGGTCCAAGAGACCCAGTACTTC
many	12	TRBJ2-5	.	TRBV2	CASSDEGETQYF	TGTGCCAGCAGTGATGAGGGGGAGACCCAGTACTTC
many	14	TRBJ1-3	.	TRBV11-2	CASSLARDGNTIYF	TGTGCCAGCAGCTTAGCTAGGGACGGAAACACCATATATTTT
few	15	TRBJ1-5	TRBD1	TRBV15	CATSRGDRSNQPQHF	TGTGCCACCAGCAGAGGGGACAGAAGCAATCAGCCCCAGCATTTT
few	14	TRBJ2-5	TRBD1	TRBV7-2	CASSLEDRRETQYF	TGTGCCAGCAGCTTAGAGGACAGGCGGGAGACCCAGTACTTC
many	16	TRBJ2-5	.	TRBV24-1	CATSDPGVPKQETQYF	TGTGCCACCAGTGACCCAGGGGTACCTAAACAAGAGACCCAGTACTTC
few	15	TRBJ2-5	.	TRBV15	CATSRGAGSKETQYF	TGTGCCACCAGCAGAGGGGCAGGGAGTAAGGAGACCCAGTACTTC
.	15	TRBJ2-1	TRBD1	TRBV11-3	CASSLGYRDRNEQFF	TGTGCCAGCAGCTTAGGCTACCGGGACAGGAATGAGCAGTTCTTC
few	15	TRBJ2-1	TRBD2	TRBV7-2	CASSPGLADNNEQFF	TGTGCCAGCAGCCCAGGACTAGCGGATAACAATGAGCAGTTCTTC
few	17	TRBJ2-3	.	TRBV5-6	CASSLFFTGQNTDTQYF	TGTGCCAGCAGCTTGTTTTTTACAGGGCAAAACACAGATACGCAGTATTTT
many	12	TRBJ2-1	.	TRBV18	CASSSGYWEQFF	TGTGCCAGCTCGTCAGGGTATTGGGAGCAGTTCTTC
.	13	TRBJ2-1	.	TRBV10-2	CASLGGGWNEQFF	TGCGCCAGCTTAGGTGGGGGATGGAATGAGCAGTTCTTC
few	14	TRBJ1-4	.	TRBV6-1	CASRTDPSDEKLFF	TGTGCCAGCAGAACGGACCCCTCGGATGAAAAACTGTTTTTT
.	15	TRBJ2-1	.	TRBV24-1	CATSDPDTLGDEQFF	TGTGCCACCAGTGACCCGGACACCCTTGGTGATGAGCAGTTCTTC
few	12	TRBJ2-3	.	TRBV11-2	CASSEIGGTQYF	TGTGCCAGCTCTGAAATTGGGGGTACGCAGTATTTT
few	15	TRBJ2-1	TRBD2	TRBV3-1	CASSQGAGGSLGQFF	TGTGCCAGCAGCCAAGGAGCGGGGGGGTCTCTTGGGCAGTTCTTC
.	13	TRBJ1-2	.	TRBV19	CASTDPGYYGYTF	TGTGCCAGTACCGACCCGGGGTACTATGGCTACACCTTC
.	11	TRBJ2-2	.	TRBV5-6	CASQKAGELFF	TGTGCCAGCCAAAAAGCCGGGGAGCTGTTTTTT
.	15	TRBJ1-1	.	TRBV5-1	CASSLQGLTNTEAFF	TGCGCCAGCAGCCTACAGGGACTAACGAACACTGAAGCTTTCTTT
many	16	TRBJ2-2	TRBD2	TRBV29-1	CSVIPSGRVNTGELFF	TGCAGCGTTATCCCTAGCGGGAGGGTGAACACCGGGGAGCTGTTTTTT
few	13	TRBJ1-1	TRBD1	TRBV20-1	CSARQGAEGEAFF	TGCAGTGCTAGACAGGGGGCGGAAGGTGAAGCTTTCTTT
.	14	TRBJ2-1	TRBD2	TRBV12-3/TRBV12-4	CASRPGTSRNEQFF	TGTGCCAGCAGGCCCGGGACTAGCAGGAATGAGCAGTTCTTC
few	15	TRBJ2-1	.	TRBV7-2	CASSVPGTFYNEQFF	TGTGCCAGCAGCGTCCCCGGGACATTTTACAATGAGCAGTTCTTC
.	12	TRBJ1-2	.	TRBV12-3/TRBV12-4	CASSQSRNGYTF	TGTGCCAGCAGTCAATCGAGAAATGGCTACACCTTC
few	14	TRBJ1-5	.	TRBV5-1	CASSFGDGDQPQHF	TGCGCCAGCAGCTTCGGGGACGGGGATCAGCCCCAGCATTTT
few	14	TRBJ1-1	.	TRBV7-2	CASSFQGGDTEAFF	TGTGCCAGCAGCTTCCAGGGAGGGGATACTGAAGCTTTCTTT
.	16	TRBJ2-1	TRBD2	TRBV5-1	CASSSSGNPAYNEQFF	TGCGCCAGCAGCTCTAGCGGAAACCCGGCATACAATGAGCAGTTCTTC
.	14	TRBJ2-7	TRBD1	TRBV5-1	CASSPSGQIYEQYF	TGCGCCAGCAGCCCCTCGGGACAGATCTACGAGCAGTACTTC
few	15	TRBJ2-3	TRBD2	TRBV4-2	CASSPGRDSTDTQYF	TGTGCCAGCAGCCCGGGGAGGGATAGCACAGATACGCAGTATTTT
.	13	TRBJ2-3	.	TRBV10-1	CASTSEGIDTQYF	TGCGCCAGCACCTCCGAGGGGATAGATACGCAGTATTTT
.	15	TRBJ1-2	TRBD1	TRBV7-9	CASSLVAGGLNGYTF	TGTGCCAGCAGCTTAGTTGCAGGGGGCCTGAATGGCTACACCTTC
few	15	TRBJ1-2	TRBD1	TRBV5-1	CASSPRDRALNGYTF	TGCGCCAGCAGCCCCCGGGACAGGGCCTTAAATGGCTACACCTTC
few	16	TRBJ1-3	.	TRBV27	CASSWTPKTAGNTIYF	TGTGCCAGCAGTTGGACCCCGAAGACAGCTGGAAACACCATATATTTT
.	15	TRBJ1-4	TRBD1	TRBV7-9	CASSSYRGTNEKLFF	TGTGCCAGCAGCTCCTACAGGGGGACTAATGAAAAACTGTTTTTT
.	13	TRBJ2-5	TRBD1	TRBV6-1	CATRTGGRETQYF	TGTGCCACCCGGACAGGGGGCAGGGAGACCCAGTACTTC
.	14	TRBJ2-3	.	TRBV19	CASSMLWSADTQYF	TGTGCCAGTAGTATGTTGTGGAGTGCAGATACGCAGTATTTT
.	17	TRBJ2-3	TRBD2	TRBV4-1	CASSQGLNRLAADTQYF	TGCGCCAGCAGCCAAGGACTAAACAGACTAGCAGCAGATACGCAGTATTTT
.	16	TRBJ2-7	.	TRBV4-1	CASSQASTGAAYEQYF	TGCGCCAGCAGCCAAGCCTCGACAGGCGCGGCCTACGAGCAGTACTTC
few	13	TRBJ2-7	.	TRBV6-2/TRBV6-3	CASSVRERYEQYF	TGTGCCAGCAGTGTCCGGGAGAGGTACGAGCAGTACTTC
few	11	TRBJ2-4	.	TRBV24-1	CATSDLNIQYF	TGTGCCACCAGTGACCTAAACATTCAGTACTTC
.	16	TRBJ1-4	TRBD1	TRBV5-1	CASHGGQSATNEKLFF	TGCGCCAGCCATGGGGGACAGTCCGCAACTAATGAAAAACTGTTTTTT
few	13	TRBJ1-6	.	TRBV20-1	CSALSWGRSPLHF	TGCAGTGCCCTTTCCTGGGGGAGGTCACCCCTCCACTTT
.	17	TRBJ2-3	.	TRBV5-4	CASSLDLLAATTDTQYF	TGTGCCAGCAGCTTAGACTTGTTAGCAGCTACCACAGATACGCAGTATTTT
few	14	TRBJ2-7	TRBD1	TRBV25-1	CASSEDRASYEQYF	TGTGCCAGCAGTGAAGACAGGGCTTCCTACGAGCAGTACTTC
many	15	TRBJ2-5	.	TRBV24-1	CATSDRDFQRETQYF	TGTGCCACCAGTGATCGGGACTTCCAAAGAGAGACCCAGTACTTC
few	17	TRBJ2-1	TRBD2	TRBV4-1	CASSQDTGLAGFNEQFF	TGCGCCAGCAGCCAAGATACAGGACTAGCGGGATTTAATGAGCAGTTCTTC
few	15	TRBJ2-1	TRBD2	TRBV7-9	CASRGLAGGPDEQFF	TGTGCCAGCAGGGGACTAGCGGGAGGGCCGGATGAGCAGTTCTTC
.	15	TRBJ1-5	.	TRBV3-1	CASSQGGRGNQPQHF	TGTGCCAGCAGCCAAGGAGGGAGAGGGAATCAGCCCCAGCATTTT
.	14	TRBJ2-5	.	TRBV2	CASKPGSNTETQYF	TGTGCCAGCAAGCCGGGGTCAAATACAGAGACCCAGTACTTC
few	15	TRBJ2-1	.	TRBV5-1	CASSSRRDLVNEQFF	TGCGCCAGCAGCTCGCGACGGGATCTGGTCAATGAGCAGTTCTTC
.	17	TRBJ1-6	.	TRBV5-1	CASSLEGRGVPNSPLHF	TGCGCCAGCAGCTTGGAAGGTAGAGGGGTCCCCAATTCACCCCTCCACTTT
few	15	TRBJ2-1	.	TRBV20-1	CSALPGGSSRNEQFF	TGCAGTGCTTTACCTGGGGGCAGTTCGCGCAATGAGCAGTTCTTC
.	15	TRBJ1-2	.	TRBV25-1	CASSEPGNLAYGYTF	TGTGCCAGCAGTGAACCCGGTAACTTGGCCTATGGCTACACCTTC
few	16	TRBJ1-6	.	TRBV7-2	CASSLTRGTSQSPLHF	TGTGCCAGCAGCTTAACCCGGGGGACCTCCCAATCACCCCTCCACTTT
.	12	TRBJ1-1	.	TRBV7-9	CASSLDGREAFF	TGTGCCAGCAGCTTGGACGGACGTGAAGCTTTCTTT